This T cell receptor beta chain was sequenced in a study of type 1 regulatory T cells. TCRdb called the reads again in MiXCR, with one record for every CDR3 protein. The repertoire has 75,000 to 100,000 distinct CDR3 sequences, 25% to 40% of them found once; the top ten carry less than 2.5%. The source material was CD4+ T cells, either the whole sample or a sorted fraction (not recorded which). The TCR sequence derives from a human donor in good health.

The CDR3: CARYGSNYGYTF. In DNA, the CDR3 is TGTGCCAGATATGGCTCTAACTATGGCTACACCTTC. The gene calls are TRBV28 and TRBJ1-2, with D unclear. Trimming shortened V by 9 bases and J by 0 bases, and 8 bases separated the two germline ends. Germline CDR1 reads MDHEN; CDR2 reads SYDVKM. This CDR3 spans 12 amino acids.